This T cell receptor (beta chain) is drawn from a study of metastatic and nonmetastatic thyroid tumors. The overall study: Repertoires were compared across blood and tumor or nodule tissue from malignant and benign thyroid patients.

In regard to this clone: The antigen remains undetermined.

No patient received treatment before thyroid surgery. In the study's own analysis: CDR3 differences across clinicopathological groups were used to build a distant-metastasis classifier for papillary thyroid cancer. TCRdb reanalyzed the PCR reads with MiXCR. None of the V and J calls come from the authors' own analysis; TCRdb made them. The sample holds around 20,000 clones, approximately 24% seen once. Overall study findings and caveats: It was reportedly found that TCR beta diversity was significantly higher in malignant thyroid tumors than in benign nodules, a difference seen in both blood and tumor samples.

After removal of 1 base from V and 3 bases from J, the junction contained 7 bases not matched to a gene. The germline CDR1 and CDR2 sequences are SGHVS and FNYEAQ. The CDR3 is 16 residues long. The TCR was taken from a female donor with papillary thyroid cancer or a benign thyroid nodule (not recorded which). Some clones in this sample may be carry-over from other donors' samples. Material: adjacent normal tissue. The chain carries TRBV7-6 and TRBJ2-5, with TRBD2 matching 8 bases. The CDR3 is CASSLDNVGGEETQYF. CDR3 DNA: TGTGCCAGCAGCTTAGATAATGTCGGGGGGGAAGAGACCCAGTACTTC.